A selection of T cell receptor beta chains follows, all from one sample in a study of cytomegalovirus exposure and HLA in healthy donors. TCRdb keeps only in-frame clones here, not all; method: immunoSEQ multiplex PCR. The table lists approximately 120,000 clones, 80% to 85% of them singletons. The sequenced sample was PBMCs. Every receptor here comes from a woman younger than 45 in good health and CMV-seronegative. The CDR3 runs from the conserved cysteine through the conserved F or W. D genes are given only for firm matches. Not every row has a clone size; where given, it reads once, few, many or a size class.

size	D	V	J	CDR3	DNA
NA	NA	TRBV5-1	TRBJ2-2	CASSFSGGPANTGELFF	TGCGCCAGCAGCTTTTCCGGCGGGCCCGCGAACACCGGGGAGCTGTTTTTT
NA	TRBD1	TRBV28	TRBJ2-3	CASSSGGHSTDTQYF	TGTGCCAGCAGTTCAGGGGGCCATAGCACAGATACGCAGTATTTT
NA	TRBD2	TRBV27	TRBJ2-5	CASSPLSLAGVREQYF	TGTGCCAGCAGTCCGCTTTCACTAGCGGGAGTGAGGGAGCAGTACTTC
once	NA	TRBV7-3	TRBJ2-1	CASSEGLNGDEQFF	TGTGCCAGCAGCGAAGGACTAAACGGGGATGAGCAGTTCTTC
NA	NA	TRBV7-2	TRBJ2-3	CASSLAAGPTDTQYF	TGTGCCAGCAGCTTAGCCGCGGGGCCCACAGATACGCAGTATTTT
once	NA	TRBV27	TRBJ2-1	CASSHLSGSGYNEQFF	TGTGCCAGCAGTCATCTTAGCGGTTCCGGCTACAATGAGCAGTTCTTC
once	NA	TRBV7-6	TRBJ2-1	CASSQYSQNEQFF	TGTGCCAGCAGCCAATACTCCCAAAATGAGCAGTTCTTC
once	NA	TRBV5-1	TRBJ2-3	CASSPGDYSNTDTQYF	TGCGCCAGCAGCCCGGGAGATTACTCCAACACAGATACGCAGTATTTT
NA	NA	TRBV10-2	TRBJ2-7	CASSRGSSYEQYF	TGCGCCAGCAGTAGGGGGAGCTCCTACGAGCAGTACTTC
NA	NA	TRBV10-3	TRBJ1-2	CATQPAGDDYGYTF	TGTGCCACCCAACCGGCGGGAGATGACTATGGCTACACCTTC
few	NA	TRBV19	TRBJ2-1	CASSITGLPYNEQFF	TGTGCCAGTAGTATTACTGGGCTTCCCTACAATGAGCAGTTCTTC
few	TRBD1	TRBV7-9	TRBJ2-1	CASSRDSEQFF	TGTGCCAGCAGCCGGGACAGTGAGCAGTTCTTC
NA	TRBD2	TRBV28	TRBJ2-1	CASSSSGSRYNEQFF	TGTGCCAGCAGTTCTAGCGGGAGTCGGTACAATGAGCAGTTCTTC
NA	NA	TRBV7-9	TRBJ2-7	CASSLAGLLDSRYEQYF	TGTGCCAGCAGCTTAGCGGGGTTATTGGACTCCCGCTACGAGCAGTACTTC
few	NA	TRBV5-1	TRBJ1-1	CASSLGRRVNTEAFF	TGCGCCAGCAGCTTGGGCAGGAGGGTGAACACTGAAGCTTTCTTT
once	NA	TRBV13	TRBJ2-1	CASSARRGAGSYNEQFF	TGTGCCAGCAGCGCCCGGCGGGGAGCCGGGTCCTACAATGAGCAGTTCTTC